Presented here are 2 T cell receptor beta chains from one specimen sequenced in a study of shared clonotypes between healthy human individuals (dated by TCRdb to the early 2020s). The library came from the immunoSEQ multiplex PCR assay. Drawn from immuneACCESS, this table holds only the in-frame rearrangements with V and J called that TCRdb kept. Clones are partly lost; checked studies trace under half to an unresolved V gene and leave the rest unexplained. This sample comprises 300,000 to 350,000 clones, more than 60% of them detected only once. The top ten clonotypes cover about 10% of the sample. The sequenced sample was memory CD4+ T cells sorted from blood. According to the study, the label for this sample's cell subset or site signals: CD45RA-negative fraction. The receptor source for this set is a man in his thirties or forties in good health.

The chain carries TRBV2 and TRBJ2-3; tentative D call: TRBD1 (5 bases). Per germline, CDR1 SNHLY and CDR2 FYNNEI. This CDR3 has 14 amino acids. Trimming removed 7 bases at V and 1 base at J, with 12 bases between. In DNA form, the CDR3 reads TGTGCCAGCACGCCGCAGGGTGGCACAGATACGCAGTATTTT. It specifies CASTPQGGTDTQYF.

This chain uses TRBV28 with TRBJ1-4; possible D gene TRBD1, 6 bases. CDR1 is MDHEN, CDR2 SYDVKM, per germline. V lost 7 bases and J 0 bases, leaving 12 bases between the germline ends. The CDR3 is 15 residues long. The CDR3 nucleotides are TGTGCCAGCATCAGGGGCGGTGCAACTAATGAAAAACTGTTTTTT. Its protein is CASIRGGATNEKLFF.